The clone carrying this T cell receptor beta chain was detected once. Its specificity is unknown. Germline V CDR1 and CDR2: KGHDR, SFDVKD. V dropped 0 bases and J dropped 4; count of bases not matched to a gene: 5. The CDR3 is made up of 17 amino acids. This entry is derived from a study of T cell responses to AZD1222 COVID-19 vaccine. General study findings and limits: Spike-specific TCR repertoires showed rising breadth and depth after two AZD1222 doses. Without day 14 samples, only post-peak T cell repertoires were studied.

Generated by immunoSEQ multiplex PCR, the TCRdb table keeps only in-frame clones and is missing some. The sample holds approximately 140,000 clones; roughly 94% are singletons and the top ten take about 1.3%. The J gene is TRBJ2-2, the V gene TRBV24-1, with 9 bases matching TRBD1. Sample: peripheral blood, taken on day 0 of AZD1222 vaccination. The receptor was isolated from an adult in good health. As DNA, the CDR3 is TGTGCCACCAGTGATTTGCCGGACAGGGGAGTCACCGGGGAGCTGTTTTTT. This translates into CATSDLPDRGVTGELFF.